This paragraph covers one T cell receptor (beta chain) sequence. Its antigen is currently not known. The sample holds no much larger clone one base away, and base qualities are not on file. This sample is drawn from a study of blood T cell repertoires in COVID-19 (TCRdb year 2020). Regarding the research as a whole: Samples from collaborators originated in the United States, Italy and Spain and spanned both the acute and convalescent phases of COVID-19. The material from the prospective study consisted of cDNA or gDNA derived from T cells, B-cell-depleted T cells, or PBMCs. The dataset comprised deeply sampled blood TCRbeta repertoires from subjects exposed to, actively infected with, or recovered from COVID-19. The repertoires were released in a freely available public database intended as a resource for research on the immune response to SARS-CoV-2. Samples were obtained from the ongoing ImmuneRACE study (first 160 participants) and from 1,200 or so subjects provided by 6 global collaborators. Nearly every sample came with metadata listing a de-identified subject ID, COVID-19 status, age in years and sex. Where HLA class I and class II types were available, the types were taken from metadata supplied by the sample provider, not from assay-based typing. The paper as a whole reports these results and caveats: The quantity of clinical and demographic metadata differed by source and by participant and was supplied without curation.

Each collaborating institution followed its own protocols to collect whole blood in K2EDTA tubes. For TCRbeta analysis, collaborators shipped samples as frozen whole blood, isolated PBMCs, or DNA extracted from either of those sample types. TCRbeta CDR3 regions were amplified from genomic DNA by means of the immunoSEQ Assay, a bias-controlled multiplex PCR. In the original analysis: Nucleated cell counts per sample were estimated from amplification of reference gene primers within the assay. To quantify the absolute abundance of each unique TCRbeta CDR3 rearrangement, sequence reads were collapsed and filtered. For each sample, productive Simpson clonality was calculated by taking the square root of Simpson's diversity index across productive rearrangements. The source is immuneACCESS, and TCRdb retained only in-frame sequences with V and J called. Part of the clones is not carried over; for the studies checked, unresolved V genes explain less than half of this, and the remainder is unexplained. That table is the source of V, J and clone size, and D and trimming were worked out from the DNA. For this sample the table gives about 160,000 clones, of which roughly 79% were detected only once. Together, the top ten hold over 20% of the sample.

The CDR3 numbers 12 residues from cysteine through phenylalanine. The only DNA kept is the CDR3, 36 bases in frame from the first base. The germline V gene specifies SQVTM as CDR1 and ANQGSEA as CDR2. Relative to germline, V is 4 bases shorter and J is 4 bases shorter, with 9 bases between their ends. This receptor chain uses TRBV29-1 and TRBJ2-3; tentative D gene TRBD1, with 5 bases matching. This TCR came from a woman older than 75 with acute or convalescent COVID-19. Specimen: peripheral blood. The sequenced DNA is TGCAGCGTTGCCACAGGCGCAGATACGCAGTATTTT. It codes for CSVATGADTQYF.